This is a list of T cell receptor beta chains from one sample in a study of T-cell memory formation after mild COVID-19. TCRdb re-called the 5' RACE reads with MiXCR, one entry per CDR3 protein. Of 250,000 to 350,000 distinct CDR3 sequences in the sample, 15% to 20% were seen once. Source material: PBMCs or a T cell subset sorted from them (not recorded which). The receptors derive from a young man who had mild COVID-19 (a few samples of this study predate the infection). Cell type and time point are not known. The CDR3 runs from the conserved cysteine through the conserved F or W. Each record gives: D gene, J gene, clone size, V gene, CDR3 DNA, CDR3 protein. A D gene is named only where the DNA matches it firmly. Clone sizes are given selectively: once, few, many, or a class where the clone is expanded.

.	TRBJ2-2	few	TRBV5-1	TGCGCCAGCAATCTGGGCTGGGGATCCGGGGAGCTGTTTTTT	CASNLGWGSGELFF
TRBD2	TRBJ2-3	.	TRBV6-2/TRBV6-3	TGTGCCAGCAGTTCACCGGGAGGCCATACGCAGTATTTT	CASSSPGGHTQYF
TRBD2	TRBJ2-5	few	TRBV20-1	TGCAGTGCTAGAGATTTACGGGGGGAAGAGACCCAGTACTTC	CSARDLRGEETQYF
.	TRBJ1-2	few	TRBV7-9	TGTGCCAGCAGCTTAGCTGAAGAATTTAACTATGGCTACACCTTC	CASSLAEEFNYGYTF
.	TRBJ2-3	.	TRBV27	TGTGCCAGCAGTTGGGGGCGGGGCAGACAGACAGATACGCAGTATTTT	CASSWGRGRQTDTQYF
.	TRBJ2-3	.	TRBV7-3	TGTGCCAGCAGCTTATTTGGCGTAAGCACAGATACGCAGTATTTT	CASSLFGVSTDTQYF
.	TRBJ1-1	few	TRBV5-1	TGCGCCAGCAGCACCAGGGGTCAGGGCTACTCGAACACTGAAGCTTTCTTT	CASSTRGQGYSNTEAFF
.	TRBJ1-1	.	TRBV2	TGTGCCAGCAGATTAGACAAGTCTGAAGCTTTCTTT	CASRLDKSEAFF
TRBD2	TRBJ2-3	.	TRBV4-1	TGCGCCAGCAGCCACCCGGGGAGCGGGGGTAGCACAGATACGCAGTATTTT	CASSHPGSGGSTDTQYF
.	TRBJ2-2	.	TRBV12-3/TRBV12-4	TGTGCCAGCAGTCTAACACCCTCCGGGGAGCTGTTTTTT	CASSLTPSGELFF
.	TRBJ2-3	few	TRBV2	TGTGCCAGCCTCCGAACACCCTCCGGAGATACGCAGTATTTT	CASLRTPSGDTQYF
.	TRBJ1-6	.	TRBV6-5	TGTGCCAGCAGGGGAGGCTCCTATAATTCACCCCTCCACTTT	CASRGGSYNSPLHF
.	TRBJ1-1	.	TRBV12-3/TRBV12-4	TGTGCCAGCAGTTTGAACAGGGACTTTGGCACTGAAGCTTTCTTT	CASSLNRDFGTEAFF
TRBD1	TRBJ2-3	.	TRBV20-1	TGCAGTGCTAACCGGGACAGGCCAGGGGATACGCAGTATTTT	CSANRDRPGDTQYF
.	TRBJ2-3	few	TRBV5-1	TGCGCCACCATGGTGCAGGGCACAGATACGCAGTATTTT	CATMVQGTDTQYF
.	TRBJ2-1	.	TRBV12-3/TRBV12-4	TGTGCCAGCAGCCCGGGCGTTTCTTACAATGAGCAGTTCTTC	CASSPGVSYNEQFF
.	TRBJ1-1	few	TRBV6-2/TRBV6-3	TGTGCCAGCAATCTTCACAGGCTGAACACTGAAGCTTTCTTT	CASNLHRLNTEAFF
.	TRBJ2-1	.	TRBV2	TGTGCCAGCAGAAAGACGGAGGGTAGTGAGCAGTTCTTC	CASRKTEGSEQFF
.	TRBJ2-6	.	TRBV19	TGTCCCAGTAGTATAAGTTTATCTGGGGCCAACGTCCTGACTTTC	CPSSISLSGANVLTF
TRBD2	TRBJ2-3	many	TRBV5-1	TGCGCCAGCAGCTTGGGTCCTAGCGGGGGGGCAGGGACAGATACGCAGTATTTT	CASSLGPSGGAGTDTQYF
TRBD2	TRBJ2-3	.	TRBV10-2	TGCGCCAGCGTGGGGGGGGCAGATACGCAGTATTTT	CASVGGADTQYF
.	TRBJ1-4	.	TRBV10-3	TGTGCCATCAGTGACGCGCCAGCCCTCGAAAAACTGTTTTTT	CAISDAPALEKLFF
.	TRBJ2-5	many	TRBV15	TGTGCCACCAGCAGCTTGGGGCGGGAAGAGACCCAGTACTTC	CATSSLGREETQYF
.	TRBJ2-3	few	TRBV20-1	TGCAGTGCTAGATTGGGGGATTATACGCAGTATTTT	CSARLGDYTQYF
.	TRBJ2-5	.	TRBV18	TGTGCCAGCTCACCGTCCTCGGAGACCCAGTACTTC	CASSPSSETQYF
.	TRBJ2-2	.	TRBV10-2	TGCGCCAGCAGCCGGACAGAACCGAACACCGGGGAGCTGTTTTTT	CASSRTEPNTGELFF
TRBD1	TRBJ1-1	few	TRBV5-1	TGCGCCAGCAGCGCCGGGACAGGGCTGAACACTGAAGCTTTCTTT	CASSAGTGLNTEAFF
.	TRBJ2-4	.	TRBV4-1	TGCGCCAGCAGCCAAGAATACTCGTCGGGCTTACACATTCAGTACTTC	CASSQEYSSGLHIQYF
.	TRBJ2-5	few	TRBV12-3/TRBV12-4	TGTGCCAGCAGTCCCCCGGGGTCAGGAACAGGGGAGACCCAGTACTTC	CASSPPGSGTGETQYF
TRBD1	TRBJ1-5	many	TRBV12-3/TRBV12-4	TGTGCCAGCAGTCCAGAGGACAGGGGAGTGCAGCCCCAGCATTTT	CASSPEDRGVQPQHF
TRBD2	TRBJ2-3	.	TRBV20-1	TGCAGTGCTATTACCAGCGGGGGGGCCTCAGATACGCAGTATTTT	CSAITSGGASDTQYF
.	TRBJ2-1	.	TRBV29-1	TGCAGCGGGGGGGCTAGTGAGCAGTTCTTC	CSGGASEQFF
.	TRBJ2-2	few	TRBV24-1	TGTGCCACCAGTGACACTGGCCGGACCGGGGAGCTGTTTTTT	CATSDTGRTGELFF
TRBD2	TRBJ2-1	.	TRBV20-1	TGCAGTGCTAGTAAACATGGCGGGGGGCTCTTCTCCTACAATGAGCAGTTCTTC	CSASKHGGGLFSYNEQFF
TRBD2	TRBJ2-1	few	TRBV12-3/TRBV12-4	TGTGCCAGCAGTTTGGAATCGAGGGGAGGGAATGAGCAGTTCTTC	CASSLESRGGNEQFF
TRBD1	TRBJ2-3	.	TRBV5-1	TGCGCCAGCAGCTTGGAGGGGGCCGGCACAGATACGCAGTATTTT	CASSLEGAGTDTQYF
TRBD1	TRBJ2-7	few	TRBV12-3/TRBV12-4	TGTGCCAGCAGTTCAGGACAGGGGGTCGGGAGGAGCTACGAGCAGTACTTC	CASSSGQGVGRSYEQYF
TRBD1	TRBJ2-7	few	TRBV4-2	TGTGCCAGCAGCCATAGGACAGGGGGCAATTACGAGCAGTACTTC	CASSHRTGGNYEQYF
.	TRBJ1-2	few	TRBV6-1	TGTGCCAGCAGTGAATTTCAGCCCCCTAACTATGGCTACACCTTC	CASSEFQPPNYGYTF
.	TRBJ2-1	few	TRBV5-5	TGTGCCAGCAGCTGGGTCTCGGGACACAATGAGCAGTTCTTC	CASSWVSGHNEQFF
.	TRBJ2-3	.	TRBV7-2	TGTGCCAGCAGCTTACCGACTACGAGTAGCACAGATACGCAGTATTTT	CASSLPTTSSTDTQYF
.	TRBJ1-6	.	TRBV7-2	TGTGCCAGCAGCTCGGACGGGTATTCACCCCTCCACTTT	CASSSDGYSPLHF
.	TRBJ2-2	.	TRBV7-8	TGTGCCAGCAGCTTAGGTAGTCGCACCGGGGAGCTGTTTTTT	CASSLGSRTGELFF
.	TRBJ1-1	few	TRBV5-1	TGCGCCAGCAGCGGCCCCCTTGCCCAAGCTTTCTTT	CASSGPLAQAFF
.	TRBJ1-1	.	TRBV20-1	TGCAGTGCTTTGGGGCCTAACACTGAAGCTTTCTTT	CSALGPNTEAFF
.	TRBJ2-2	few	TRBV5-1	TGCGCCAGCAGCGACCCGGGGGTCAACACCGGGGAGCTGTTTTTT	CASSDPGVNTGELFF
.	TRBJ1-1	.	TRBV20-1	TGCAGTGCAGCCATTCCCGACGGCCCGAACACTGAAGCTTTCTTT	CSAAIPDGPNTEAFF
TRBD2	TRBJ2-3	.	TRBV10-1	TGCGCCAGCAGTGAGTCTCGGGGGGGGCCGGGAGATACGCAGTATTTT	CASSESRGGPGDTQYF
.	TRBJ2-2	.	TRBV10-3	TGTGCCATCAAACCCGCAGGACGAGGAACCGGGGAGCTGTTTTTT	CAIKPAGRGTGELFF
.	TRBJ1-5	.	TRBV12-3/TRBV12-4	TGTGCCAGCAGTGCCTACAAGAGCAATCAGCCCCAGCATTTT	CASSAYKSNQPQHF
.	TRBJ2-3	few	TRBV9	TGTGCCAGCAGCGTAGTCGGGGGCACAGATACGCAGTATTTT	CASSVVGGTDTQYF
.	TRBJ1-5	.	TRBV29-1	TGCAGCGTTGAGGTCCAGGACGGTCAGCCCCAGCATTTT	CSVEVQDGQPQHF
TRBD2	TRBJ2-7	.	TRBV28	TGTGCCAGCAGTTCCCCCTTTGTCGGGCAGGGAGGGGCCTACGAGCAGTACTTC	CASSSPFVGQGGAYEQYF
.	TRBJ1-2	.	TRBV9	TGTGCCAGCAGCGTAGAAGCATTCACAGTCCGGGGCTACACCTTC	CASSVEAFTVRGYTF
.	TRBJ2-3	few	TRBV15	TGTGCCACCAGCAGACAGCTAGTGGCAGATACGCAGTATTTT	CATSRQLVADTQYF